The 23 T cell receptor beta chains given below trace back to one sample, sequenced in a study of shared clonotypes between healthy human individuals. Measured with immunoSEQ multiplex PCR; TCRdb has only the in-frame clones, and not every one. The sample lists about 1.4 million clones, about 96% occurring once. The sample was naive CD4+ T cells sorted from blood. The subset was: CD45RA+ positively selected. These receptors were obtained from a man younger than 45 in good health.

In the case of this clone: This same CDR3 is encoded by further DNA sequences in the sample. The chain joins TRBV5-4 to TRBJ1-1; 8 bases are a match to TRBD1. V shed 4 bases, J shed 14 bases, and the junction held 19 bases outside the gene matches. Germline V gene data show CDR1 as SGHNT and CDR2 as YYREEE (reference sequence). The CDR3 runs to 15 residues. For the CDR3, the DNA is TGTGCCAGCAGCATCGCGGACAGGGCGGTTTTGGGGGCCTTCTTT. It codes for CASSIADRAVLGAFF.

The gene calls are TRBV6-5 and TRBJ1-2; D gene unclear. This CDR3 comprises 15 residues. Germline lookup yields CDR1 MNHEY and CDR2 SVGAGI. V lost 0 bases and J 7 bases, leaving 15 bases between the germline ends. In DNA, the CDR3 is TGTGCCAGCAGTTACTCTGTAGGGCTCTTAACTGGCTACACCTTC. Its translation is CASSYSVGLLTGYTF.

The CDR3 sequence: CASRSAGIGVEQYF. The CDR3 bases are TGTGCCAGTAGATCGGCAGGTATCGGGGTGGAGCAGTACTTC. The chain is built from TRBV28 and TRBJ2-7; D might be TRBD2 (5 bases). This CDR3 spans 14 amino acids. Trimming removed 9 bases at V and 7 bases at J, with 22 bases between. Germline V CDR1 and CDR2: MDHEN, SYDVKM.

On this clone itself: At one end the junction does not follow the germline gene, possibly because of a read error. This sequence joins TRBV7-6 and TRBJ2-1; 10 bases are a match to TRBD2. Germline assignment: CDR1 SGHVS and CDR2 FNYEAQ. CDR3 length: 13 amino acids. DNA for the CDR3: TGTGCCAGCAGCCTAGCGGGAGATAATGAGCAGTTCTTC. Amino acid sequence: CASSLAGDNEQFF.

The rearrangement uses TRBV5-8 and TRBJ1-1; possibly TRBD1 for D (5 bases). Germline V gives CDR1 SGHTS, CDR2 YDEGEE. V was clipped by 0 bases and J by 4 bases, with 10 bases between them. The length of the CDR3 is 14 residues. In DNA form, the CDR3 reads TGTGCCAGCAGCTTGGGTGACAGATCCACTGAAGCTTTCTTT. It codes for CASSLGDRSTEAFF.

This clone has just one count. This chain uses TRBV19 with TRBJ2-1; D is possibly TRBD2 (6 bases). The ends were cut back, 6 bases at V and 7 bases at J, with 22 bases in the middle. Germline CDR1 and CDR2: LNHDA and SQIVND (reference sequence). This CDR3 is 16 amino acids long. The CDR3 coding sequence is TGTGCCAGTAGCGATCGGGGGACCGGAGGGCGGAATGAGCAGTTCTTC. It codes for CASSDRGTGGRNEQFF.

This clone was counted a single time. The chain couples TRBV18 to TRBJ1-4, with a weak D call TRBD1 (6 bases). The ends were cut back, 3 bases at V and 7 bases at J, with 12 bases in the middle. This CDR3 has 14 residues. CDR1 and CDR2 (germline): KGHSH, LQKENI. This chain's CDR3 is CASSPTGRGEKLFF. As DNA, the CDR3 is TGTGCCAGCTCACCGACAGGACGGGGTGAAAAACTGTTTTTT. Filled out from reference TRBV18 and TRBJ1-4, the complete variable domain reads NAGVMQNPRHLVRRRGQEARLRCSPMKGHSHVYWYRQLPEEGLKFMVYLQKENIIDESGMPKERFSAEFPKEGPSILRIQQVVRGDSAAYFCASSPTGRGEKLFFGSGTQLSVL.

V usage is TRBV29-1 and J usage is TRBJ1-5; 9 bases match TRBD1. CDR1 and CDR2 from the germline V gene are SQVTM and ANQGSEA. V shed 4 bases and J 11 bases; nucleotides not matched to a gene: 9. This CDR3 contains 13 residues. The CDR3 region is CSVGTGASGAQHF. The CDR3 DNA follows: TGCAGCGTTGGGACAGGGGCTTCCGGGGCCCAGCATTTT.

The rearrangement links TRBV11-2 to TRBJ2-1; TRBD2 matches at 12 bases. V lost 4 bases and J lost 4; bases outside the gene matches: 14. CDR1 and CDR2 from the germline V gene are SGHAT and FQNNGV. The CDR3 consists of 19 residues. The CDR3 here is CASSSGRKSSGGVYNEQFF. DNA for the CDR3: TGTGCCAGCAGCTCCGGACGGAAATCTAGCGGGGGGGTTTACAATGAGCAGTTCTTC.

The V call is TRBV2, the J call TRBJ2-3; the D gene is possibly TRBD1 (6 bases). The CDR3 loop spans 16 amino acids. The V end lost 6 bases, the J end lost 1 base, and 17 bases lay between the germline ends. Germline CDR1 reads SNHLY; CDR2 reads FYNNEI. The CDR3 DNA is TGTGCCAGCAGCGGATGGGACATAACCCGCACAGATACGCAGTATTTT. It translates to CASSGWDITRTDTQYF.

The chain recombines TRBV14 with TRBJ2-1; 10 positions match TRBD2. J lost 6 bases, V lost 2 bases, and 10 bases had no gene match. CDR1 and CDR2 from the germline V gene are SGHDN and FVKESK. This CDR3 is built from 17 residues. The chain's CDR3 is CASSQPSGLAAGNEQFF. CDR3 DNA: TGTGCCAGCAGCCAACCCTCTGGACTAGCGGCAGGCAATGAGCAGTTCTTC.

This clone was found once. The rearrangement joins TRBV11-2 to TRBJ1-1; tentative D call: TRBD1 (6 bases). Germline V gives CDR1 SGHAT, CDR2 FQNNGV. Trimming took off 5 bases at V and 3 bases at J, with 13 bases between the two ends. The length of the CDR3 is 14 residues. DNA of the CDR3: TGTGCCAGCAGCCCCCTCCGGGGGCACACTGAAGCTTTCTTT. Protein: CASSPLRGHTEAFF.

The V gene is TRBV10-3, the J gene TRBJ2-3; D is ambiguous. The CDR3 has 16 amino acids. The V end lost 4 bases, the J end lost 1 base, and 15 bases lay between the germline ends. From germline, CDR1 is ENHRY and CDR2 SYGVKD. The CDR3 loop reads CAISGEGALGTDTQYF. Here the CDR3 DNA reads TGTGCCATCAGTGGAGAAGGAGCGCTAGGCACAGATACGCAGTATTTT.

This clone was recorded only once. The chain uses TRBV2 and TRBJ2-1, with TRBD2 as a possible D gene (6 bases). Germline V gene lookup returns CDR1 SNHLY and CDR2 FYNNEI. V was clipped by 6 bases and J by 7 bases, with 10 bases between them. CDR3 size: 12 residues. The DNA for the CDR3 is TGTGCCAGCAGGCGGAGCGGGAATGAGCAGTTCTTC. It is translated as CASRRSGNEQFF.

This rearrangement joins TRBV10-3 to TRBJ2-2, with 16 bases that match TRBD2. Germline CDR1 and CDR2: ENHRY and SYGVKD. V lost 4 bases, J lost 10 bases, and 6 bases stayed unmatched. There are 16 residues in the CDR3. The CDR3 sequence: CAISAGLAGGMQELFF. CDR3 in DNA: TGTGCCATCAGTGCGGGACTAGCGGGAGGGATGCAGGAGCTGTTTTTT.

This clone was observed once. The chain couples TRBV5-4 to TRBJ2-5; perhaps TRBD2 as D (5 bases). V was clipped by 4 bases and J by 1 base, with 8 bases between them. CDR1 SGHNT and CDR2 YYREEE come from the germline V gene (reference sequence). The CDR3 loop spans 13 amino acids. In DNA form, the CDR3 reads TGTGCCAGCAGCCCAGCGGCCCAAGAGACCCAGTACTTC. Amino acids: CASSPAAQETQYF.

The V and J genes are TRBV28 and TRBJ2-1, with D tentatively TRBD1 or TRBD2 (5 bases each). Germline V CDR1 and CDR2: MDHEN, SYDVKM. Trimming left V 4 bases short and J 0 bases short, with 13 bases between. The CDR3 is 16 amino acids. CDR3 amino acids: CASSSFGADSYNEQFF. The CDR3 DNA is TGTGCCAGCAGTTCTTTCGGGGCAGACTCCTACAATGAGCAGTTCTTC.

V is TRBV5-8 and J is TRBJ1-1; D is perhaps TRBD1 (6 bases). Trimming removed 0 bases from V and 5 bases from J, with 14 bases in between. CDR1 and CDR2 from the germline V gene are SGHTS and YDEGEE. CDR3 length: 15 amino acids. CDR3 region: CASSLGQERRTEAFF. CDR3 nucleotide sequence: TGTGCCAGCAGCTTGGGACAGGAAAGACGGACTGAAGCTTTCTTT. Full variable domain (missing parts from reference TRBV5-8 and TRBJ1-1): EAGVTQSPTHLIKTRGQQATLRCSPISGHTSVYWYQQALGLGLQFLLWYDEGEERNRGNFPPRFSGRQFPNYSSELNVNALELEDSALYLCASSLGQERRTEAFFGQGTRLTVV.

The chain carries TRBV28 and TRBJ2-7; TRBD1 matches 10 bases. Germline assignment: CDR1 MDHEN and CDR2 SYDVKM. CDR3 length equals 14 residues. V gave up 6 bases and J gave up 0 bases; unmatched junction bases: 2. CDR3: CASRRTGGSYEQYF. CDR3 coding DNA: TGTGCCAGCAGGCGGACAGGGGGCTCCTACGAGCAGTACTTC.

The gene calls are TRBV11-2 and TRBJ1-1, with TRBD1 as a possible D gene (5 bases). This CDR3 is 18 amino acids long. Trimming stripped 5 bases from V and 3 bases from J, with 25 bases between. CDR1 and CDR2 (germline): SGHAT, FQNNGV. As DNA, the CDR3 is TGTGCCAGCAGCCTTACCACGGGACGGCTTAGATTCGACACTGAAGCTTTCTTT. Its protein is CASSLTTGRLRFDTEAFF.

The V call is TRBV6-5, the J call TRBJ2-7; unclear D gene. This CDR3 comprises 15 residues. Per the germline V gene, CDR1 is MNHEY and CDR2 is SVGAGI. V was clipped by 5 bases and J by 5 bases, with 19 bases between them. The CDR3 region is CASSPRRGVVHEQYF. The DNA for the CDR3 is TGTGCCAGCAGTCCCCGTCGTGGGGTAGTCCACGAGCAGTACTTC.

The chain has TRBV5-4 and TRBJ2-3; possibly TRBD2 for D (6 bases). V dropped 7 bases and J dropped 2 bases, with 20 bases sitting between them. CDR1 is SGHNT, CDR2 YYREEE, per germline (reference sequence). This CDR3 spans 16 amino acids. Here the CDR3 reads CASRPIGGEFTDTQYF. CDR3 DNA: TGTGCCAGCCGACCCATTGGAGGGGAGTTCACAGATACGCAGTATTTT. The whole variable domain, filled in from reference TRBV5-4 and TRBJ2-3, reads ETGVTQSPTHLIKTRGQQVTLRCSSQSGHNTVSWYQQALGQGPQFIFQYYREEENGRGNFPPRFSGLQFPNYSSELNVNALELDDSALYLCASRPIGGEFTDTQYFGPGTRLTVL.

The V and J genes are TRBV5-5 and TRBJ2-7; TRBD1 is a possible D gene (6 bases). Deletions cut 0 bases from V and 4 bases from J, with 11 bases between. The CDR3 is 14 amino acids. Germline CDR1 is SGHKS and CDR2 is YYEKEE (reference sequence). The DNA of the CDR3 is TGTGCCAGCAGCTTGGCCGGACAGCATTACGAGCAGTACTTC. Protein: CASSLAGQHYEQYF.